This T cell receptor beta chain is from a study of a mutant IDH1 vaccine in newly diagnosed glioma. Notes on this clone: Its antigen is unknown.

As for time point: week 35, safety follow-up. Every vaccination contained 300 ug of the mutant IDH1 20-mer peptide and was paired with topical imiquimod. From germline, CDR1 is SGHTA and CDR2 FQGNSA. CDR3 size: 13 residues. V lost 5 bases, J lost 8 bases, and 15 bases lay in between. The method was immunoSEQ multiplex PCR; TCRdb's version includes in-frame clones alone and lacks a portion of them. The data contain roughly 44,000 clones, about 76% of them seen just once; the ten biggest clones take up approximately 4.7%. The rearrangement links TRBV7-2 to TRBJ1-1; D may be TRBD1 (5 bases). This material consisted of PBMCs, taken from a glioma patient whose treatment included an IDH1 peptide vaccine. This receptor was identified in a woman aged 40 to 49 with glioma. Some clones in this sample may be carry-over from other donors' samples. The CDR3 DNA sequence: TGTGCCAGCAGCGCCTGGACAATCTGGGAAGCTTTCTTT. Protein sequence: CASSAWTIWEAFF.